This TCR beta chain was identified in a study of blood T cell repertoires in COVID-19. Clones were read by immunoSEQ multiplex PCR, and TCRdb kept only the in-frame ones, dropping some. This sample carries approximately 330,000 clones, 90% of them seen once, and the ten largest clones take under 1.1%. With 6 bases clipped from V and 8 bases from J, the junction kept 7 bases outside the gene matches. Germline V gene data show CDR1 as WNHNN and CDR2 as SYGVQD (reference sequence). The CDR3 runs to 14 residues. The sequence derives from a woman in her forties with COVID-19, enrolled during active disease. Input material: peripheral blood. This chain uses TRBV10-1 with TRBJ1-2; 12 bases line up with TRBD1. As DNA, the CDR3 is TGCGCCAGCAGCCAGGGACAGGGGGCGCGGGGCTACACCTTC. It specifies CASSQGQGARGYTF.